One and the same sample provided the 20 T cell receptor beta chains below, sequenced in a study of cytomegalovirus exposure and HLA in healthy donors. PCR used 60 Vbeta primers and 13 Jbeta primers. Repertoires were generated with immunoSEQ multiplex PCR, while TCRdb's copy carries only in-frame clones and drops some. The sample lists some 250,000 clones, about four fifths occurring once. The sample was PBMCs. The receptor source for this set is a middle-aged woman in good health and CMV-seropositive.

CDR3 sequence reads: CASSFQENTEAFF. CDR3 bases: TGTGCCAGCAGTTTTCAGGAGAACACTGAAGCTTTCTTT. The V and J genes are TRBV11-2 and TRBJ1-1; D is ambiguous. Between the trimmed V and J ends, which lost 6 bases and 1 base, there was a span of 9 bases. The CDR3 covers 13 residues. The germline V gene encodes CDR1 SGHAT and CDR2 FQNNGV.

The chain uses TRBV11-2 and TRBJ2-5; D is perhaps TRBD2 (6 bases). The germline V gene encodes CDR1 SGHAT and CDR2 FQNNGV. Between the trimmed V and J ends, which lost 2 bases and 1 base, there was a span of 11 bases. The CDR3 sequence is 15 residues long. CDR3 sequence: CASSLYSGGQETQYF. DNA of the CDR3: TGTGCCAGCAGCTTATATAGCGGAGGCCAAGAGACCCAGTACTTC.

This clone was counted a few times. The genes are TRBV28 and TRBJ1-1, with D perhaps TRBD1 (6 bases). This CDR3 spans 14 amino acids. V lost 8 bases and J lost 1, with 14 bases in between. Per the germline V gene, CDR1 is MDHEN and CDR2 is SYDVKM. The CDR3 here is CASGFWGQNTEAFF. The CDR3, as DNA: TGTGCCAGCGGATTTTGGGGGCAGAACACTGAAGCTTTCTTT.

V usage is TRBV7-9 and J usage is TRBJ2-7; TRBD1 agrees at 8 bases. V was clipped by 0 bases and J by 4 bases; unmatched bases: 17. In germline, CDR1 is SEHNR, CDR2 FQNEAQ (reference sequence). The CDR3 has 19 residues. CDR3 protein: CASSLAAGPGRGQGYEQYF. Written as DNA, the CDR3 is TGTGCCAGCAGCTTAGCGGCGGGCCCTGGCAGGGGGCAAGGGTACGAGCAGTACTTC.

The chain joins TRBV5-5 to TRBJ2-5, with 7 bases that match TRBD2. The CDR3 runs 15 residues. Trimming cost V 4 bases and J 0 bases; bases outside gene matches: 6. The germline gives CDR1 SGHKS, CDR2 YYEKEE (reference sequence). The CDR3 sequence is CASSPGRGDQETQYF. In DNA, the CDR3 is TGTGCCAGCAGCCCTGGCCGGGGGGACCAAGAGACCCAGTACTTC.

The chain recombines TRBV4-3 with TRBJ2-5, with D possibly matching TRBD2 (5 bases). Germline V gene lookup returns CDR1 LGHNA and CDR2 YSLEER. The length of the CDR3 is 16 residues. V lost 0 bases and J 5 bases, leaving 16 bases between the germline ends. The CDR3 region is CASSQDLGLAVETQYF. In DNA, the CDR3 is TGCGCCAGCAGCCAAGATCTGGGCCTAGCAGTGGAGACCCAGTACTTC.

The gene calls are TRBV19 and TRBJ2-5, with TRBD1 matching over 7 bases. This CDR3 is 15 amino acids long. Trimming cost V 5 bases and J 3 bases; bases outside gene matches: 9. The germline V gene has CDR1 LNHDA and CDR2 SQIVND (reference sequence). CDR3 coding DNA: TGTGCCAGTAGTCACTCCACAGGGGCTAAAGAGACCCAGTACTTC. It is translated as CASSHSTGAKETQYF.

The chain couples TRBV12-5 to TRBJ2-7, with 12 bases matching TRBD1. The CDR3 length is 14 residues. The germline gives CDR1 LGHNT, CDR2 FRNRAP. The ends lost 5 bases at V and 7 bases at J; junction bases unmatched: 6. The CDR3 coding sequence is TGTGCTAGTGGTCCGGGACAGGGGGCACAAGAGCAGTACTTC. As protein: CASGPGQGAQEQYF.

The rearrangement links TRBV5-5 to TRBJ1-6; D is perhaps TRBD1 (5 bases). The germline gives CDR1 SGHKS, CDR2 YYEKEE (reference sequence). CDR3 length: 17 amino acids. The V gene lost 4 bases and the J gene lost 10 bases, with 24 bases spanning the gap. Here the CDR3 DNA reads TGTGCCAGCAGCGAAGTCGGAGGGGAGGAGTATAGGTCACCCCTCCACTTT. It encodes CASSEVGGEEYRSPLHF.

V and J are TRBV6-5 and TRBJ1-1, with 7 positions matching TRBD1. There are 11 residues in the CDR3. Germline trimming cut 4 bases from V and 11 bases from J; bases unmatched to any gene: 4. The germline CDR1 and CDR2 sequences are MNHEY and SVGAGI. CDR3 region: CASSFQGGAFF. The CDR3 nucleotides are TGTGCCAGCAGTTTTCAGGGGGGCGCTTTCTTT.

This clone appeared a few times. An end of the junction does not agree with germline; a read error may underlie this. The rearrangement joins TRBV7-9 to TRBJ2-7; no clear D gene. Per germline, CDR1 SEHNR and CDR2 FQNEAQ (reference sequence). The CDR3 contains 11 residues. The CDR3 nucleotides read TGTTCCAGCAGCTTGCAGTTGGAGCTGTACTTC. It encodes CSSSLQLELYF.

In its sample, this clone was seen a few times. The chain recombines TRBV13 with TRBJ1-6; no clear D gene. Trimming cost V 0 bases and J 6 bases, with 3 bases left between them. The CDR3 runs to 13 residues. CDR1 is PRHDT and CDR2 is FYEKMQ in the germline V gene (reference sequence). CDR3 bases: TGTGCCAGCAGCTTAGGCCTTAATTCACCCCTCCACTTT. As protein: CASSLGLNSPLHF.

As DNA, the CDR3 is TGTGCCATCTCCAGCGCCCAGAGCTCCTACAATGAGCAGTTCTTC. It is translated as CAISSAQSSYNEQFF. This sequence joins TRBV10-3 and TRBJ2-1; D uncertain. The germline V and J ends were trimmed by 8 bases and 0 bases, with 14 bases remaining between them. The CDR3 contains 15 residues. Looked up from germline, CDR1 is ENHRY and CDR2 is SYGVKD.

The genes are TRBV29-1 and TRBJ2-1; 10 bases are shared with TRBD2. Losses at the gene ends were 6 bases for V and 5 bases for J; bases not matched to a gene: 10. The V gene's germline CDR1 is SQVTM and CDR2 ANQGSEA. This CDR3 has 15 amino acids. CDR3 bases: TGCAGCGTAATACCGGGACTAGCGCCGGACAATGAGCAGTTCTTC. Translating it yields CSVIPGLAPDNEQFF.

The V gene is TRBV5-4, the J gene TRBJ1-2; perhaps TRBD1 as D (5 bases). V lost 3 bases to trimming and J lost 3 bases, with 15 bases between them. Germline assignment: CDR1 SGHNT and CDR2 YYREEE (reference sequence). This CDR3 is 15 amino acids long. The CDR3 DNA follows: TGTGCCAGCAGCTGGAGCGGGGCCAGGGACTATGGCTACACCTTC. Amino acid sequence: CASSWSGARDYGYTF.

This clone has just one count. The chain combines TRBV5-6 with TRBJ2-1; 10 nucleotides align to TRBD2. The CDR3 sequence is 15 residues long. Germline V gene lookup returns CDR1 SGHDT and CDR2 YYEEEE. Losses at the gene ends were 2 bases for V and 2 bases for J; bases not matched to a gene: 1. CDR3 protein: CASSFLAGAYNEQFF. The CDR3 DNA is TGTGCCAGCAGCTTTCTAGCGGGAGCCTACAATGAGCAGTTCTTC.

The chain couples TRBV9 to TRBJ2-7; 7 bases are shared with TRBD2. The germline V gene has CDR1 SGDLS and CDR2 YYNGEE. The CDR3 runs to 17 residues. J was trimmed by 0 bases and V by 1 base; bases with no gene match: 10. CDR3 nucleotides: TGTGCCAGCAGCGTATCGATAGCGGGTCCTGACTCCTACGAGCAGTACTTC. It codes for CASSVSIAGPDSYEQYF.

The chain couples TRBV2 to TRBJ1-5; D uncertain. The CDR3 is 13 residues long. V lost 5 bases, J lost 1 base, and 6 bases lay in between. Germline CDR1 and CDR2: SNHLY and FYNNEI. As DNA, the CDR3 is TGTGCCAGCAGTAAGGAGAGCAATCAGCCCCAGCATTTT. It encodes CASSKESNQPQHF.

V and J are TRBV19 and TRBJ1-5, with D possibly TRBD1 on 6 matching bases. Germline CDR1 LNHDA, CDR2 SQIVND (reference sequence). The CDR3 covers 15 residues. Trimming removed 3 bases from V and 4 bases from J, with 13 bases in between. CDR3 in amino acids: CASSIEQGGNQPQHF. CDR3 coding DNA: TGTGCCAGTAGTATCGAACAGGGTGGAAATCAGCCCCAGCATTTT.

The rearrangement uses TRBV14 and TRBJ2-1; possible D gene TRBD2, 6 bases. Germline-derived CDR1 and CDR2 are SGHDN and FVKESK. The V end was cut by 3 bases, the J end by 0 bases, with 18 bases between. The CDR3 covers 18 residues. CDR3 nucleotide sequence: TGTGCCAGCAGCCACCCCACCTGGGCGGGGAGCTCCTACAATGAGCAGTTCTTC. The encoded protein is CASSHPTWAGSSYNEQFF.